This T cell receptor (beta chain) stems from a study of cytomegalovirus exposure and HLA in healthy donors. In the PCR, 60 Vbeta and 13 Jbeta primers were used. Using immunoSEQ multiplex PCR, the repertoire was profiled, and TCRdb retains in-frame clones only, with some absent. Seen here are some 160,000 clones, roughly 80% observed once, and the top ten hold approximately 1.3%. Germline V gene data show CDR1 as SQVTM and CDR2 as ANQGSEA. The V and J ends lost 8 bases and 5 bases respectively, with 15 bases between them. This CDR3 is built from 12 residues. The sequencing input was PBMCs. This chain links TRBV29-1 with TRBJ1-1; D unclear. This TCR was recovered from a man in his fifties or sixties in good health and CMV-seropositive. The CDR3 loop reads CSSRSLQTEAFF. CDR3 DNA sequence: TGCAGCTCCCGAAGTCTCCAGACTGAAGCTTTCTTT.